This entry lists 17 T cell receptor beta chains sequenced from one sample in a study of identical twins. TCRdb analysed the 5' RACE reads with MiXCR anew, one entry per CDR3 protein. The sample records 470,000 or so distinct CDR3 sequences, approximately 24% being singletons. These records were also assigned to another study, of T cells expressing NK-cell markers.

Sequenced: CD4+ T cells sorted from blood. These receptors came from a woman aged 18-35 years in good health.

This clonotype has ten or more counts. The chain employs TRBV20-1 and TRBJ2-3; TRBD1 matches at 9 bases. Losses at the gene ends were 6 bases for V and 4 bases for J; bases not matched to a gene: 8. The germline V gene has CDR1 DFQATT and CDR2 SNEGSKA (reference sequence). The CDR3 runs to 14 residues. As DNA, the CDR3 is TGCAGTGCGACCGGGACAGGGTCTTCAGATACGCAGTATTTT. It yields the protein CSATGTGSSDTQYF.

The CDR3 DNA follows: TGCGCCAGCGCTCCGGGACAGGGGACCGAGCAGTACTTC. It encodes CASAPGQGTEQYF. The chain employs TRBV5-1 and TRBJ2-7, with TRBD1 identical over 10 bases. This CDR3 spans 13 amino acids. V dropped 7 bases and J dropped 6; count of bases not matched to a gene: 7. Germline-derived CDR1 and CDR2 are SGHRS and YFSETQ.

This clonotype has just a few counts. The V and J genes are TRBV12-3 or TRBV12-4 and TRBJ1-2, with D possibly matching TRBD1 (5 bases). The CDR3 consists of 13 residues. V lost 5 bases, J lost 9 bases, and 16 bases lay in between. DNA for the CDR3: TGTGCCAGCAGTGAAAGGGACCAATCAAGCTACACCTTC. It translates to CASSERDQSSYTF.

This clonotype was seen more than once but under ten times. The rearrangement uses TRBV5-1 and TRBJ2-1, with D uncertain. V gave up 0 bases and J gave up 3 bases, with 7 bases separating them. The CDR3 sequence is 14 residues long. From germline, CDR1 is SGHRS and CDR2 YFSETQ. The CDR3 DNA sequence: TGCGCCAGCAGCTTGGAGGTGAACTACAATGAGCAGTTCTTC. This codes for CASSLEVNYNEQFF.

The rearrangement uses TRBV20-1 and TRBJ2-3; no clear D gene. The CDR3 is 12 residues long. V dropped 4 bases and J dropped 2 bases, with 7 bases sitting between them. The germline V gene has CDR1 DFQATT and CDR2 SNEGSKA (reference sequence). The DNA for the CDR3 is TGCAGTGCTACCGATTTCACAGATACGCAGTATTTT. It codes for CSATDFTDTQYF.

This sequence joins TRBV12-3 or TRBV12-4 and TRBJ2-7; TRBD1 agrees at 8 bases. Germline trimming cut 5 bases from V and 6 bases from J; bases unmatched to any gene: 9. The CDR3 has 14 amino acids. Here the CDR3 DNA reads TGTGCCAGCAGTCGGGGCGGTACAGGGGGCGAGCAGTACTTC. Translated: CASSRGGTGGEQYF.

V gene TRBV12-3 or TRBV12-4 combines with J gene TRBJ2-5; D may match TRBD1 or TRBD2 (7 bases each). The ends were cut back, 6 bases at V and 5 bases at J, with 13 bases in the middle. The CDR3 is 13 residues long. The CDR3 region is CASSHRGGETQYF. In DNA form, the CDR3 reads TGTGCCAGCAGCCACAGGGGAGGGGAGACCCAGTACTTC.

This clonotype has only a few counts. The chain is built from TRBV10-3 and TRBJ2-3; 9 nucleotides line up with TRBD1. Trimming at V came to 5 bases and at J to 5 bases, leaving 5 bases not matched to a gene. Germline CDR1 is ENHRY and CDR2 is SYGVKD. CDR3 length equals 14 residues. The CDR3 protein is CAISQDRGIDTQYF. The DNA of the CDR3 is TGTGCCATCAGTCAGGACAGGGGAATAGATACGCAGTATTTT.

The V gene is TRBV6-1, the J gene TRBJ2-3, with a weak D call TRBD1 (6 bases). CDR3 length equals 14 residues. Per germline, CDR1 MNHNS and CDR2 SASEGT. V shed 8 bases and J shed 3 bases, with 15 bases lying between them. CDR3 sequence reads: CASQTVQGTDTQYF. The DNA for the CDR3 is TGTGCCAGCCAAACCGTTCAGGGGACAGATACGCAGTATTTT.

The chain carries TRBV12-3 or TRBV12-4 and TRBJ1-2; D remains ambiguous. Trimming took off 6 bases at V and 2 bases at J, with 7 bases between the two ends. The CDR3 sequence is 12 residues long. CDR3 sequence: CASSSDNYGYTF. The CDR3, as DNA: TGTGCCAGCAGCTCCGACAACTATGGCTACACCTTC.

The CDR3 sequence: CASSPGREKGYGYTF. The CDR3 DNA reads TGTGCCAGCAGCCCAGGCCGGGAAAAGGGCTATGGCTACACCTTC. This chain links TRBV7-3 with TRBJ1-2; D remains ambiguous. CDR1 and CDR2 from the germline V gene are SGHTA and FQGTGA. V lost 5 bases, J lost 4 bases, and 17 bases lay in between. The CDR3 runs 15 residues.

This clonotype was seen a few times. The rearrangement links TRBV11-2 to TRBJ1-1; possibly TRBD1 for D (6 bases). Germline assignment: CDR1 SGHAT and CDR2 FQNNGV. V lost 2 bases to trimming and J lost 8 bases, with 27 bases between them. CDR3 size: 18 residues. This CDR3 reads CASSLRPQGIPDHPEAFF. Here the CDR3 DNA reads TGTGCCAGCAGCTTAAGGCCACAGGGAATTCCCGACCACCCAGAAGCTTTCTTT.

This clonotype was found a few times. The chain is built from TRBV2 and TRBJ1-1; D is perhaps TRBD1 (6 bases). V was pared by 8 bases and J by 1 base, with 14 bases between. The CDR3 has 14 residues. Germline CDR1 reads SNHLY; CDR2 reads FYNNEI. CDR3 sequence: CASGPDRWNTEAFF. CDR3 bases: TGTGCCAGCGGTCCGGACAGATGGAACACTGAAGCTTTCTTT.

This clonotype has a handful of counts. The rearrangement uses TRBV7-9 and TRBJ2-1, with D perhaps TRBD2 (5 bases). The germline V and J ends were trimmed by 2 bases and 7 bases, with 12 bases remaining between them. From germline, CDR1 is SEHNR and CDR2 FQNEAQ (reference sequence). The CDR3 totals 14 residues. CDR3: CASSLKGSGNEQFF. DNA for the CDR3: TGTGCCAGCAGCTTAAAAGGTTCGGGGAATGAGCAGTTCTTC. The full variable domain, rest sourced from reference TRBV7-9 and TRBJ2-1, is DTGVSQNPRHKITKRGQNVTFRCDPISEHNRLYWYRQTLGQGPEFLTYFQNEAQLEKSRLLSDRFSAERPKGSFSTLEIQRTEQGDSAMYLCASSLKGSGNEQFFGPGTRLTVL.

CDR3 sequence (DNA): TGTGCCACCAGCAGAGGAGGGACTAGCGGGGGGGCCTGGACCCAGTACTTC. Its translation: CATSRGGTSGGAWTQYF. V usage is TRBV15 and J usage is TRBJ2-5, with 16 bases identical to TRBD2. This CDR3 has 17 amino acids. The trim removed 1 base at V and 7 bases at J, leaving 6 bases unmatched. Germline lookup yields CDR1 LNHNV and CDR2 YYDKDF (reference sequence).

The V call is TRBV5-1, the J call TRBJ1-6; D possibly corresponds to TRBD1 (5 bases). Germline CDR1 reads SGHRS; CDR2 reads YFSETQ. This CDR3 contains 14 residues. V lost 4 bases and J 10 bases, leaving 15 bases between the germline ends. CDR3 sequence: CASSPGQARSPLHF. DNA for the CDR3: TGCGCCAGCAGCCCCGGACAAGCCAGGTCACCCCTCCACTTT.

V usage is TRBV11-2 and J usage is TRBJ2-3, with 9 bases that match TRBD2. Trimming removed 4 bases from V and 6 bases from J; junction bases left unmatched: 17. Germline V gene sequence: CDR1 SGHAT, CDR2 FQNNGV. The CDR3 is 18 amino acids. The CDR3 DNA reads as TGTGCCAGCAGCTCAATTAAGGGTACTAGCGGGTTATTGGATACGCAGTATTTT. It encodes CASSSIKGTSGLLDTQYF.